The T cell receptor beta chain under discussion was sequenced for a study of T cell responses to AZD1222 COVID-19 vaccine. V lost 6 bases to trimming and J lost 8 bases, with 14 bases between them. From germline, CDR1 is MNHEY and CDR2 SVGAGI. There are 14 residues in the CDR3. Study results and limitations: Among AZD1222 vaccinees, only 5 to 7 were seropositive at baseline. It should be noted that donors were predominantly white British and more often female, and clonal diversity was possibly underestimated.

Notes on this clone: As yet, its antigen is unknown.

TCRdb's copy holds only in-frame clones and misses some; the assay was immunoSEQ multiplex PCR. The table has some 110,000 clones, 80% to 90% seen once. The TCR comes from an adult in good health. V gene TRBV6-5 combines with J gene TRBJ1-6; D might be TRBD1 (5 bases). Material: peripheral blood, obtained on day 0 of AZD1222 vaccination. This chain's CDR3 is CASRGGIAHSPLHF. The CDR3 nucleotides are TGTGCCAGCAGGGGGGGGATTGCTCATTCACCCCTCCACTTT.